This is a list of T cell receptor beta chains from one sample in a study of identical twins. TCRdb re-analysed the 5' RACE reads in MiXCR, keeping a single row per CDR3 protein. In the table there are approximately 680,000 distinct CDR3 sequences, about 7.6% of which are singletons. The same data also contributed to another study, on yellow fever vaccine responses in identical twins.

Sequencing was carried out using PBMCs. These receptor sequences come from a woman under 30 in good health. Both conserved end residues are part of each CDR3.

j_call | v_call | cdr3_aa
TRBJ2-5 | TRBV9 | CASSVSPQETQYF
TRBJ2-3 | TRBV29-1 | CSVDGTSGSVRRTDTQYF
TRBJ2-5 | TRBV20-1 | CSASLYRRGFGETQYF
TRBJ2-2 | TRBV10-3 | CAIRTGSANTGELFF
TRBJ2-7 | TRBV29-1 | CSVEEDRGYEQYF
TRBJ1-3 | TRBV3-1 | CASSQDGQGRNTIYF
TRBJ2-7 | TRBV20-1 | CSARQGATYNEQYF
TRBJ2-2 | TRBV12-3/TRBV12-4 | CAGLQEGGELFF
TRBJ2-4 | TRBV29-1 | CSVGPPSSGSGQNIQYF
TRBJ2-7 | TRBV20-1 | CSARVEREGYEQYF
TRBJ2-5 | TRBV6-5 | CASSYMGKETQYF
TRBJ2-3 | TRBV28 | CASSYPLLAVGTDTQYF
TRBJ2-3 | TRBV5-1 | CASSLGTRGGASTDTQYF
TRBJ2-7 | TRBV2 | CASSPGGGGPSYEQYF
TRBJ1-1 | TRBV29-1 | CSVARGQITNTEAFF
TRBJ2-4 | TRBV2 | CASSDSGGSNIQYF
TRBJ2-7 | TRBV20-1 | CSASEPPPYEQYF
TRBJ2-5 | TRBV19 | CASSSHWDRDLQTQYF
TRBJ2-1 | TRBV7-6 | CASSLHPTSGGNEQFF
TRBJ2-1 | TRBV20-1 | CSATRGEISYNEQFF